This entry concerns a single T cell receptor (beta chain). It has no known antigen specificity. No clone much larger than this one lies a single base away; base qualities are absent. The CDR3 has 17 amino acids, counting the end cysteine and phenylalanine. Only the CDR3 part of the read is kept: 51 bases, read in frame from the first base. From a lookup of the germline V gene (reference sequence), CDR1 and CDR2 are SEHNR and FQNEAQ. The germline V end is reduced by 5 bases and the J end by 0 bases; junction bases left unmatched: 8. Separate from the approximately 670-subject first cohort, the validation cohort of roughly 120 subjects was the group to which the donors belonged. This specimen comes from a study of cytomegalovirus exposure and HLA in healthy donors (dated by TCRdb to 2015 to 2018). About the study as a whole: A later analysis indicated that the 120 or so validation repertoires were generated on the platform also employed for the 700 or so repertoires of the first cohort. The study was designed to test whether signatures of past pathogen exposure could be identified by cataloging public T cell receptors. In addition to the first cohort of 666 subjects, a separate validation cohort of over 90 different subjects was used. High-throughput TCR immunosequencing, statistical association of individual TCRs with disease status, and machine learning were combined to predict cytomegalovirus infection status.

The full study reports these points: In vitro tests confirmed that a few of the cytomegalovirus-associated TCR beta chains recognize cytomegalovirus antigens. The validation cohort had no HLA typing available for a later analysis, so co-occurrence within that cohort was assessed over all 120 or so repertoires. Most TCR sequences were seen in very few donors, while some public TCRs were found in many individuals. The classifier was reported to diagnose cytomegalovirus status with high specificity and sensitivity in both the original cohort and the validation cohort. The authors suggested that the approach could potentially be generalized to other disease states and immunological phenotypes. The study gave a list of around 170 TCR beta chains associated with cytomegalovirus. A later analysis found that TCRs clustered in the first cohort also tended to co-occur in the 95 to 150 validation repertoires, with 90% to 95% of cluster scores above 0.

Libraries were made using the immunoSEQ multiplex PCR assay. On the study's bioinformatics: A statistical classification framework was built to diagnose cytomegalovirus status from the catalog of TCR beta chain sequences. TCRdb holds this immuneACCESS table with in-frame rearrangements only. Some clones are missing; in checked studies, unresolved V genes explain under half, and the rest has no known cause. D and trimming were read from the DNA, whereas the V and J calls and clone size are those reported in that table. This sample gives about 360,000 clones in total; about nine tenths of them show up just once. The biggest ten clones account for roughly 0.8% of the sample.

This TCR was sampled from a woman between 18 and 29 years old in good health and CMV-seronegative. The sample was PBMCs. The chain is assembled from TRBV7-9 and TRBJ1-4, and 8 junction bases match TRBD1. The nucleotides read TGTGCCAGCAGCCCCCAAACAGGGGGGGCAACTAATGAAAAACTGTTTTTT. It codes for CASSPQTGGATNEKLFF. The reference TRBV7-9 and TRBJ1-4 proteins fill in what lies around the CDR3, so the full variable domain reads DTGVSQNPRHKITKRGQNVTFRCDPISEHNRLYWYRQTLGQGPEFLTYFQNEAQLEKSRLLSDRFSAERPKGSFSTLEIQRTEQGDSAMYLCASSPQTGGATNEKLFFGSGTQLSVL.